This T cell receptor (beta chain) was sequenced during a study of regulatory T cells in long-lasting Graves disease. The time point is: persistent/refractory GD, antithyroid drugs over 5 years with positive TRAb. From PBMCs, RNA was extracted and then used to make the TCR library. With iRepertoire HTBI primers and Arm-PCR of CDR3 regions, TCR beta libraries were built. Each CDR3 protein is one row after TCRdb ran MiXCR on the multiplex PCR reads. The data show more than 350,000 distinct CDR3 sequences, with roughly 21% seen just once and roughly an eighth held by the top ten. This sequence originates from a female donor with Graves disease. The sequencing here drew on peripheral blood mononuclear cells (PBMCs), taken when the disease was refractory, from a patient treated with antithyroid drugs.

Here the CDR3 reads CASSLEAGKNTGELFF. Written as DNA, the CDR3 is TGCGCCAGCAGCTTGGAAGCAGGGAAAAACACCGGGGAGCTGTTTTTT. The chain links TRBV5-1 to TRBJ2-2; a possible D gene is TRBD1 (5 bases). The CDR3 has 16 residues. The V end was cut by 0 bases, the J end by 2 bases, with 11 bases between. The V gene's germline CDR1 is SGHRS and CDR2 YFSETQ. The full variable domain, rest sourced from reference TRBV5-1 and TRBJ2-2, is KAGVTQTPRYLIKTRGQQVTLSCSPISGHRSVSWYQQTPGQGLQFLFEYFSETQRNKGNFPGRFSGRQFSNSRSEMNVSTLELGDSALYLCASSLEAGKNTGELFFGEGSRLTVL.